This T cell receptor beta chain appears in the sequencing data of a study of blood T cell repertoires in COVID-19. The CDR3 has 13 residues. The germline V gene encodes CDR1 SGHDT and CDR2 YYEEEE. J lost 3 bases, V lost 3 bases, and 2 bases had no gene match. This clone was seen at least ten times. Assay: immunoSEQ multiplex PCR; the TCRdb copy retains only in-frame clones and omits some. The table shows roughly 250,000 clones, with more than 60% occurring only once. Sequencing input: peripheral blood. The receptor was derived from a woman aged 40 to 50 with active or convalescent COVID-19. This chain connects TRBV5-6 to TRBJ2-7; 8 bases are shared with TRBD2. The CDR3 region is CASSWRGDYEQYF. The DNA of the CDR3 is TGTGCCAGCAGCTGGCGGGGGGACTACGAGCAGTACTTC.